These T cell receptor beta chains were read from a single sample in a study of cytomegalovirus exposure and HLA in healthy donors. Clones were read by immunoSEQ multiplex PCR, and TCRdb kept only the in-frame ones, dropping some. The table includes about 110,000 clones, about 76% detected once. The sequencing sample was made of PBMCs. The receptor set was obtained from a woman in her forties or fifties in good health and CMV-seropositive. The CDR3 runs from the conserved cysteine through the conserved F or W. The D gene is left open where the match is weak. Size tells how often a clone was seen (once, few, many) or the class of an expanded clone, and some rows leave it out.

TRBV18,TRBJ2-7,TRBD1,NA,TGTGCCAGCTCCAGGGACAGGGCTGCCTACGAGCAGTACTTC,CASSRDRAAYEQYF
TRBV5-1,TRBJ1-1,NA,few,TGCGCCAGCAGCTTGGATCTAATAGCCGGACACATTGAAGCTTTCTTT,CASSLDLIAGHIEAFF
TRBV2,TRBJ1-1,NA,NA,TGTGCCAGCACCAGGGTAACAGTGAACACTGAAGCTTTCTTT,CASTRVTVNTEAFF
TRBV28,TRBJ1-4,TRBD1,NA,TGTGCCAGCAGTTTGTCCCGGGGGACAGGGGGCGGTCGAAGTGAAAAACTGTTTTTT,CASSLSRGTGGGRSEKLFF
TRBV10-3,TRBJ2-7,NA,few,TGTGCCATCAGCGCAGCAGGACAGTTCGAGCAGTACTTC,CAISAAGQFEQYF
TRBV7-9,TRBJ2-7,NA,NA,TGTGCCAGCATCCCTCTGAACGAGGCCATAGGGGGAGTCTACGAGCAGTACTTC,CASIPLNEAIGGVYEQYF
TRBV5-1,TRBJ2-1,NA,NA,TGCGCCAGCAGACCTACAGAGTACTCCTACAATGAGCAGTTCTTC,CASRPTEYSYNEQFF
TRBV9,TRBJ2-1,NA,NA,TGTGCCAGCAGCTCTTCCCCTGGTAGCTCCTACAATGAGCAGTTCTTC,CASSSSPGSSYNEQFF
TRBV27,TRBJ2-1,NA,NA,TGTGCCAGCAGTTTATATTCCGCCAGAAATGAGCAGTTCTTC,CASSLYSARNEQFF
TRBV7-3,TRBJ1-5,NA,NA,TGTGCCAGCAGCTTATCAGGCAATCAGCCCCAGCATTTT,CASSLSGNQPQHF
TRBV28,TRBJ2-7,TRBD1,NA,TGTGCCAGCAGTTCTCCGGGACAGGGGGCTTACGAGCAGTACTTC,CASSSPGQGAYEQYF
TRBV11-3,TRBJ2-3,NA,NA,TGTGCCAGCAGCCAAGGCCAGGGAAACACAGATACGCAGTATTTT,CASSQGQGNTDTQYF
TRBV6-6,TRBJ1-1,NA,NA,TGTGCCAGCAGTTACGGTTCGGGGAAGAAAACTGAAGCTTTCTTT,CASSYGSGKKTEAFF
TRBV5-1,TRBJ2-1,NA,NA,TGCGCCAGCAGCTTGGGGAGGGGGCAAAGCAATGAGCAGTTCTTC,CASSLGRGQSNEQFF
TRBV16,TRBJ1-4,NA,NA,TGTGCCAGCAGCCAGATGGGACAACGAAAACTGTTTTTT,CASSQMGQRKLFF
TRBV30,TRBJ1-2,NA,NA,TGTGCCTGGAGGGCGGGCTTCGGCTACACCTTC,CAWRAGFGYTF
TRBV6-4,TRBJ2-2,NA,NA,TGTGCCAGCAGTGTCGAGAAACTAGGGACCGGGGAGCTGTTTTTT,CASSVEKLGTGELFF
TRBV11-2,TRBJ2-1,TRBD2,NA,TGTGCCAGCAGCTTAGGCCGCGGGGGGCCCAGTGTCAATGAGCAGTTCTTC,CASSLGRGGPSVNEQFF
TRBV20-1,TRBJ1-5,NA,once,TGCAGTGCTGCCCAGGGGTTGCTTGGATCTTTT,CSAAQGLLGSF
TRBV19,TRBJ2-7,TRBD1,NA,TGTGCCAGTAGTATACTCCGACAGGGAATTCGCGAGCAGTACTTC,CASSILRQGIREQYF
TRBV7-8,TRBJ2-2,TRBD2,NA,TGTGCCAGCAGCTTAGTTCCGGGGGGGTATTCGAACACCGGGGAGCTGTTTTTT,CASSLVPGGYSNTGELFF
TRBV11-1,TRBJ2-5,TRBD1,few,TGTGCCAGCAGCTTAGTGAACAGGGGCGGAGAGACCCAGTACTTC,CASSLVNRGGETQYF
TRBV6-5,TRBJ1-1,NA,NA,TGTGCCAGCAGTGAAGAGATAGGAGGGGCTGAAGCTTTCTTT,CASSEEIGGAEAFF
TRBV7-2,TRBJ1-1,NA,NA,TGTGCCAGCAGCTGGACACCGAACACTGAAGCTTTCTTT,CASSWTPNTEAFF
TRBV28,TRBJ1-1,NA,NA,TGTGCCAGCAGTTTTGCTCGGAGGGGGGGGATGAACACTGAAGCTTTCTTT,CASSFARRGGMNTEAFF
TRBV7-9,TRBJ1-6,NA,NA,TGTGCCAGCAGCTTAGTGGGGAGCTCCTATAATTCACCCCTCCACTTT,CASSLVGSSYNSPLHF
TRBV5-4,TRBJ2-2,NA,NA,TGTGCCAGCAGCTTCCCCCAGGGGAACACCGGGGAGCTGTTTTTT,CASSFPQGNTGELFF
TRBV9,TRBJ2-7,TRBD2,NA,TGTGCCAGCAGCGCAGCCGGGACTAGCCTTCACGAGCAGTACTTC,CASSAAGTSLHEQYF
TRBV7-2,TRBJ1-5,NA,NA,TGTGCCAGCAGCTCCCGTGGGGGGGCAGGTCAGCCCCAGCATTTT,CASSSRGGAGQPQHF
TRBV6-1,TRBJ1-2,TRBD1,few,TGTGCCAGCAGTGGGTTGGGACAGGGCCTCCTGTCCAACTATGGCTACACCTTC,CASSGLGQGLLSNYGYTF
TRBV19,TRBJ1-5,NA,once,TGTGCCAGTAGTATAGGTACAGGGAATGGTCAGCCCCAGCATTTT,CASSIGTGNGQPQHF
TRBV7-6,TRBJ2-1,NA,once,TGTGCCAGCAGCTTAGGAAGGTCGGGTGAGCAGTTCTTC,CASSLGRSGEQFF
TRBV15,TRBJ2-3,NA,NA,TGTGCCACCAGCAGAGATCTTTCGGATACGCAGTATTTT,CATSRDLSDTQYF
TRBV6-1,TRBJ2-7,NA,NA,TGTGCCAGCAGGACAGCATTACTCTACGAGCAGTACTTC,CASRTALLYEQYF
TRBV6-5,TRBJ2-1,NA,NA,TGTGCCAGCAGAGCGACAGGCCTAGGTGAGCAGTTCTTC,CASRATGLGEQFF
TRBV19,TRBJ2-3,TRBD2,NA,TGTGCCAGTAGGAGACTAGCGGGCCCCGCCGGAGATACGCAGTATTTT,CASRRLAGPAGDTQYF
TRBV19,TRBJ2-5,TRBD1,NA,TGTGCCAGTAGCAAAACAGGGGTCTCCCAGTACTTC,CASSKTGVSQYF
TRBV10-3,TRBJ1-5,NA,few,TGTGCCATCAGTGAGACAGTCCATAGTCAGCCCCAGCATTTT,CAISETVHSQPQHF
TRBV28,TRBJ2-4,NA,NA,TGTGCCAGCAGTTTCCCGGCGGCCATAAAGAAAAACATTCAGTACTTC,CASSFPAAIKKNIQYF
TRBV4-3,TRBJ2-7,TRBD1,NA,TGCGCCAGCAGCCAAGACCCCGGGACAGGACTATACGAGCAGTACTTC,CASSQDPGTGLYEQYF